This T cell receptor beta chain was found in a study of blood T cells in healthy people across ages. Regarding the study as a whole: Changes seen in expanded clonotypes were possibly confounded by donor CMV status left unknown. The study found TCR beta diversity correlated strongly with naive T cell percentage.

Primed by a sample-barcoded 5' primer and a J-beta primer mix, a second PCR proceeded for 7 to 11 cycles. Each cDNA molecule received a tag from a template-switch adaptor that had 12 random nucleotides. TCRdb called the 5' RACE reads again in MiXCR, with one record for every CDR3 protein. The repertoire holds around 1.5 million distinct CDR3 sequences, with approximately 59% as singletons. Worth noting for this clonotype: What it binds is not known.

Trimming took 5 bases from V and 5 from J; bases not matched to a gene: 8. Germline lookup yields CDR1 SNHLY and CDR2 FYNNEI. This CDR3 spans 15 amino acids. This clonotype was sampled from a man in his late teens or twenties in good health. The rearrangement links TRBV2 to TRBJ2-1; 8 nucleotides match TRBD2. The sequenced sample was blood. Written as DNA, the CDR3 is TGTGCCAGCAGTCCGGGACTAGATTCACACAATGAGCAGTTCTTC. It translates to CASSPGLDSHNEQFF.